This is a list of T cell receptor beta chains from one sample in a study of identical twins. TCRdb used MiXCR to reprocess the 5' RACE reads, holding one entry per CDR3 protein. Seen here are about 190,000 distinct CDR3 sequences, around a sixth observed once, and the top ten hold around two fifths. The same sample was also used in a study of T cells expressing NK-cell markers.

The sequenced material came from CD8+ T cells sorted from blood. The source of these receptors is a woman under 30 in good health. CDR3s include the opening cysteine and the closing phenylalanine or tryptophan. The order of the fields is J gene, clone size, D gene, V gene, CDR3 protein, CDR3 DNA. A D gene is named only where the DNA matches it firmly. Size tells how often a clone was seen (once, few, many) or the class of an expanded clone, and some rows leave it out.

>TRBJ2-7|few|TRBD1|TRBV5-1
CASSLLGTGPYEQYF
TGCGCCAGCAGCTTATTAGGGACAGGGCCGTACGAGCAGTACTTC
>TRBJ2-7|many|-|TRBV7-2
CASSHPAGSLYEQYF
TGTGCCAGCAGTCATCCAGCAGGGAGCCTCTACGAGCAGTACTTC
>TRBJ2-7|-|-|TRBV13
CASSHGTESYEQYF
TGTGCCAGCAGCCACGGGACGGAATCCTACGAGCAGTACTTC
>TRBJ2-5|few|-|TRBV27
CASRLTASRTQYF
TGTGCCAGCAGGCTGACAGCTTCTCGGACCCAGTACTTC
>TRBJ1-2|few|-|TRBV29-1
CSVRIRPFYGYTF
TGCAGCGTTCGTATCCGGCCGTTCTATGGCTACACCTTC
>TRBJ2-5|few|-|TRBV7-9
CASRQQGFDETQYF
TGTGCCAGCCGTCAACAGGGATTTGATGAGACCCAGTACTTC
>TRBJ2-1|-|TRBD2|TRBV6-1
CASSGLAGGVYNEQFF
TGTGCCAGCAGTGGACTAGCGGGGGGCGTCTACAATGAGCAGTTCTTC
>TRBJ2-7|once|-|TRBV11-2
CASSFGRTGAYEQYF
TGTGCCAGCAGTTTTGGACGGACGGGGGCCTACGAGCAGTACTTC
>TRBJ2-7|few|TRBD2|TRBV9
CASSAGLAEGSYEQYF
TGTGCCAGCAGCGCCGGACTAGCGGAGGGATCCTACGAGCAGTACTTC
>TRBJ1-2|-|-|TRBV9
CASSVGAADHGYTF
TGTGCCAGCAGCGTAGGAGCCGCGGACCATGGCTACACCTTC
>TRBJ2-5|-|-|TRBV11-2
CASSLVTGETQYF
TGTGCCAGCAGCTTAGTGACGGGGGAGACCCAGTACTTC
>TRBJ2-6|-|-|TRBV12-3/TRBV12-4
CASSLGYSGANVLTF
TGTGCCAGCAGTTTAGGATACTCTGGGGCCAACGTCCTGACTTTC
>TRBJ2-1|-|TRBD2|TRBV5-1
CASSLGLAGVSYNEQFF
TGCGCCAGCAGCCTCGGACTAGCGGGAGTTTCCTACAATGAGCAGTTCTTC
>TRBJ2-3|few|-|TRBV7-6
CASSHPRSRSSTDTQYF
TGTGCCAGCAGCCACCCCCGTAGCAGATCTAGCACAGATACGCAGTATTTT
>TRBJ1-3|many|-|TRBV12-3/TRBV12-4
CASSLLDTIYF
TGTGCCAGCAGTTTACTGGACACCATATATTTT
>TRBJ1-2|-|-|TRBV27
CASVGAGYGYTF
TGTGCCAGCGTCGGGGCCGGCTATGGCTACACCTTC
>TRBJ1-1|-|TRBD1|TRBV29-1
CSVEARGNTGVTEAFF
TGCAGCGTTGAAGCCAGGGGGAATACAGGGGTTACTGAAGCTTTCTTT
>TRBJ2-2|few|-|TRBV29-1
CSVLAENTGELFF
TGCAGCGTACTAGCAGAGAACACCGGGGAGCTGTTTTTT
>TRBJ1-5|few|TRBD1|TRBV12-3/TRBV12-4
CASSLGTGIKHF
TGTGCCAGCAGTTTAGGGACAGGGATAAAGCATTTT
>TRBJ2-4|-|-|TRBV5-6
CASRGSDSKNIQYF
TGTGCCAGCCGGGGGTCGGATAGCAAAAACATTCAGTACTTC
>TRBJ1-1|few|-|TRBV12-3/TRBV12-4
CASSSGLNQAFF
TGTGCCAGCAGTTCGGGACTAAACCAAGCTTTCTTT
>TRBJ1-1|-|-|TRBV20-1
CSAGDSMKTEAFF
TGCAGTGCTGGGGACTCGATGAAGACTGAAGCTTTCTTT
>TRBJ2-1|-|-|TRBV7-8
CASSLAGDNEQFF
TGTGCCAGCAGCTTAGCTGGTGACAATGAGCAGTTCTTC
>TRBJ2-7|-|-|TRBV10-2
CASTSNYEQYF
TGCGCCAGCACCTCTAACTACGAGCAGTACTTC
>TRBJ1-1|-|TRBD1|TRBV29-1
CSVERPRTGNTEAFF
TGCAGCGTTGAAAGGCCTAGGACAGGGAACACTGAAGCTTTCTTT
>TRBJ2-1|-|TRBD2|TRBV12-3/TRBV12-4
CASRGLAGPSSYNEQFF
TGTGCCAGCAGGGGACTAGCGGGACCGAGCTCCTACAATGAGCAGTTCTTC
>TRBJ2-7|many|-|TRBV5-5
CASSLDVSSYEQYF
TGTGCCAGCAGCTTGGATGTGAGCTCCTACGAGCAGTACTTC
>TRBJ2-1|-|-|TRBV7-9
CASSSFSDEQFF
TGTGCCAGCAGCTCCTTCAGCGATGAGCAGTTCTTC
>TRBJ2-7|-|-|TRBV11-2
CASSLSGLGDLYEQYF
TGTGCCAGCAGCTTATCCGGTCTGGGCGACCTCTACGAGCAGTACTTC
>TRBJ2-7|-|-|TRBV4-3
CASSQDRGYEQYF
TGCGCCAGCAGCCAAGATCGGGGCTACGAGCAGTACTTC
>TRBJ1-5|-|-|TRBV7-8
CASSLLSSNQPQHF
TGTGCCAGCAGCTTGTTATCTAGCAATCAGCCCCAGCATTTT
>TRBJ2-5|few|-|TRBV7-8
CASSHRETQYF
TGTGCCAGCAGCCATCGGGAGACCCAGTACTTC
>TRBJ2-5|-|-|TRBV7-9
CASSLLGGSEETQYF
TGTGCCAGCAGCTTATTAGGCGGAAGTGAAGAGACCCAGTACTTC
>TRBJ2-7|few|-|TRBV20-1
CSARDRLWESSYEQYF
TGCAGTGCTAGAGATCGTCTTTGGGAAAGTTCCTACGAGCAGTACTTC
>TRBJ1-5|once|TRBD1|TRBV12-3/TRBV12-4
CASKRRGDSQPQHF
TGTGCCAGCAAACGCAGGGGGGACAGTCAGCCCCAGCATTTT
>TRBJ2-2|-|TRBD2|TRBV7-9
CANPSGSVGTGELFF
TGTGCCAACCCTAGCGGGAGTGTTGGCACCGGGGAGCTGTTTTTT
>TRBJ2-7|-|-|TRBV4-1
CASSPGPFDGSYEQYF
TGCGCCAGCAGCCCCGGGCCGTTCGACGGCTCCTACGAGCAGTACTTC
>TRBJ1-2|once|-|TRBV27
CASSFVGDYGYTF
TGTGCCAGCAGTTTTGTTGGGGATTATGGCTACACCTTC
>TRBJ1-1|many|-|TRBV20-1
CSARDLVNTEAFF
TGCAGTGCTAGAGATCTGGTGAACACTGAAGCTTTCTTT
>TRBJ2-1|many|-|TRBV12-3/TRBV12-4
CASSSNNEQFF
TGTGCCAGCAGCTCTAACAATGAGCAGTTCTTC
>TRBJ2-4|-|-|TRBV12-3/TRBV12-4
CASSLLNIQYF
TGTGCCAGCAGTTTACTAAACATTCAGTACTTC
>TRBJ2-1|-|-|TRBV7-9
CASSSERYNEQFF
TGTGCCAGCAGCTCGGAGCGGTACAATGAGCAGTTCTTC
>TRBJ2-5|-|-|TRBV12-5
CASGLVPLGMYQETQYF
TGTGCTAGTGGTTTGGTACCCCTCGGGATGTACCAAGAGACCCAGTACTTC
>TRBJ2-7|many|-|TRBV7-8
CASSFSRSYEQYF
TGTGCCAGCAGCTTTAGTAGATCCTACGAGCAGTACTTC
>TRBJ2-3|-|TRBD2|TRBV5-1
CASSLGELAGGPDTQYF
TGCGCCAGCAGCTTGGGGGAACTAGCGGGGGGCCCCGATACGCAGTATTTT
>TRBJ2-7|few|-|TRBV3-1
CASSQAPYERYEQYF
TGTGCCAGCAGCCAAGCCCCCTATGAGCGCTACGAGCAGTACTTC
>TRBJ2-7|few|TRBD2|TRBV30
CAWTGLAGTLEQYF
TGTGCCTGGACCGGACTAGCGGGTACCCTCGAGCAGTACTTC
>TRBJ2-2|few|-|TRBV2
CASSERDTRTGELFF
TGTGCCAGCAGTGAAAGGGACACAAGAACCGGGGAGCTGTTTTTT
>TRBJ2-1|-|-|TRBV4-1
CASSLIGLASYNEQFF
TGCGCCAGCAGCCTCATTGGACTCGCCTCCTACAATGAGCAGTTCTTC
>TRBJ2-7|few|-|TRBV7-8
CASSLVGSGDEQYF
TGTGCCAGCAGCTTAGTAGGGTCGGGCGACGAGCAGTACTTC
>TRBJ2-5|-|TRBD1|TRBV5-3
CARSSLRQGF
TGTGCCAGAAGCTCCCTTCGACAGGGCTTC
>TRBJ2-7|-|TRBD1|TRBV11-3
CASRRAGQGSYEQYF
TGTGCCAGCAGACGAGCGGGACAGGGCTCCTACGAGCAGTACTTC
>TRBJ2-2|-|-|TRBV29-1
CSVEAGSGELFF
TGCAGCGTTGAAGCGGGGTCCGGGGAGCTGTTTTTT